The 28 T cell receptor beta chains listed next were all sequenced from one sample in a study of cytotoxic CD8 clonotypes in ibrutinib-treated CLL. Assay used: immunoSEQ multiplex PCR; TCRdb lists only in-frame clones, some missing. The repertoire holds 110,000 to 150,000 clones, with less than 95% as singletons. Sequencing used PBMCs, obtained after 12 months of ibrutinib treatment. The receptors here all came from a human donor with chronic lymphocytic leukemia.

This chain links TRBV2 with TRBJ2-3, with D maybe TRBD2 (5 bases). The germline V gene encodes CDR1 SNHLY and CDR2 FYNNEI. The CDR3 sequence is 15 residues long. V lost 4 bases to trimming and J lost 0 bases, with 11 bases between them. The chain's CDR3 is CASSGTSSSTDTQYF. The DNA of the CDR3 is TGTGCCAGCAGTGGGACTTCATCTAGCACAGATACGCAGTATTTT. The entire variable domain, with the rest obtained from reference TRBV2 and TRBJ2-3, is as follows: EPEVTQTPSHQVTQMGQEVILRCVPISNHLYFYWYRQILGQKVEFLVSFYNNEISEKSEIFDDQFSVERPDGSNFTLKIRSTKLEDSAMYFCASSGTSSSTDTQYFGPGTRLTVL.

The genes are TRBV11-2 and TRBJ1-1, with 7 positions matching TRBD1. Germline V lookup: CDR1 SGHAT, CDR2 FQNNGV. The J segment lost 1 base and the V segment lost 2 bases, leaving 7 bases of the junction unmatched. The CDR3 sequence is 16 residues long. CDR3 sequence (DNA): TGTGCCAGCAGCTTAACAGGGGTGTTGGGGAACACTGAAGCTTTCTTT. It codes for CASSLTGVLGNTEAFF.

This clone was seen only once. The chain couples TRBV7-9 to TRBJ1-2; maybe TRBD1 (5 bases). Trimming left V 1 base short and J 5 bases short, with 14 bases between. The germline V gene has CDR1 SEHNR and CDR2 FQNEAQ (reference sequence). The CDR3 covers 15 residues. The CDR3 sequence is CASSLGQGQFYGYTF. CDR3 in DNA: TGTGCCAGCAGCTTAGGGCAGGGCCAGTTTTATGGCTACACCTTC.

The sample holds a few counts of this clone. The chain couples TRBV27 to TRBJ2-7, with D maybe TRBD1 (6 bases). The V gene's germline CDR1 is MNHEY and CDR2 SMNVEV (reference sequence). Trimming stripped 8 bases from V and 2 bases from J, with 10 bases between. There are 12 residues in the CDR3. In DNA, the CDR3 is TGTGCCAGCGCCCCAGGGGCCTACGAGCAGTACTTC. Its translation is CASAPGAYEQYF.

This clone occurred a few times. The chain has TRBV27 and TRBJ2-2; 7 nucleotides agree with TRBD2. After removal of 3 bases from V and 8 bases from J, the junction contained 6 bases not matched to a gene. Germline assignment: CDR1 MNHEY and CDR2 SMNVEV (reference sequence). The CDR3 spans 14 residues. The CDR3 protein is CASSFRLAEGELFF. Written as DNA, the CDR3 is TGTGCCAGCAGTTTTCGGCTAGCGGAAGGGGAGCTGTTTTTT.

The chain recombines TRBV5-4 with TRBJ2-2; D perhaps matches TRBD1 (6 bases). The CDR3 consists of 16 residues. CDR1 and CDR2 from the germline V gene are SGHNT and YYREEE (reference sequence). V lost 2 bases and J lost 1, with 12 bases in between. In DNA form, the CDR3 reads TGTGCCAGCAGCTTACAGGGAACCATGAACACCGGGGAGCTGTTTTTT. Translating gives CASSLQGTMNTGELFF.

This clone was seen more than once but under ten times. The chain has TRBV18 and TRBJ2-2; no firm D call. The germline CDR1 and CDR2 sequences are KGHSH and LQKENI. The CDR3 sequence is 14 residues long. V was clipped by 3 bases and J by 5 bases, with 10 bases between them. In DNA form, the CDR3 reads TGTGCCAGCTCACCCCAAAGTCAGACCGGGGAGCTGTTTTTT. Translation: CASSPQSQTGELFF. Looking up the rest from reference TRBV18 and TRBJ2-2 gives the full variable domain: NAGVMQNPRHLVRRRGQEARLRCSPMKGHSHVYWYRQLPEEGLKFMVYLQKENIIDESGMPKERFSAEFPKEGPSILRIQQVVRGDSAAYFCASSPQSQTGELFFGEGSRLTVL.

This clone was observed a single time. Here the CDR3 DNA reads TGTGCCATCAGCCTCACAGGGAATACCTACAATGAGCAGTTCTTC. Its protein product is CAISLTGNTYNEQFF. J is TRBJ2-1 and V is TRBV10-3, with D perhaps TRBD1 (6 bases). Looked up from germline, CDR1 is ENHRY and CDR2 is SYGVKD. Trimming stripped 6 bases from V and 2 bases from J, with 14 bases between. The CDR3 extends over 15 amino acids.

The chain carries TRBV5-1 and TRBJ1-6; the D is unclear. The CDR3 loop spans 18 amino acids. V lost 4 bases to trimming and J lost 6 bases, with 23 bases between them. CDR1 and CDR2 from the germline V gene are SGHRS and YFSETQ. The CDR3 reads CASSPTGLLAYSNSPLHF. The CDR3 DNA sequence: TGCGCCAGCAGCCCGACCGGACTATTAGCGTATAGTAATTCACCCCTCCACTTT.

The chain couples TRBV25-1 to TRBJ2-7; D not certain. Per germline, CDR1 MGHDK and CDR2 SYGVNS. V lost 4 bases, J lost 7 bases, and 8 bases lay in between. The CDR3 length is 11 residues. The CDR3 DNA reads TGTGCCAGCAGTGGGGCCCGGGAGCAGTACTTC. This sequence encodes CASSGAREQYF.

The V call is TRBV15, the J call TRBJ1-5; TRBD1 agrees at 7 bases. The V gene end was trimmed by 0 bases and the J gene end by 4 bases; junction bases not matched to a gene: 6. The CDR3 has 16 residues. Germline CDR1 is LNHNV and CDR2 is YYDKDF (reference sequence). The CDR3 region is CATSRDLPRGNQPQHF. In nucleotides, the CDR3 is TGTGCCACCAGCAGAGATTTGCCCAGGGGGAATCAGCCCCAGCATTTT.

CDR3 amino acids: CASSLTSGTTYEQYF. The CDR3, as DNA: TGTGCCAGCAGTTTGACTAGCGGGACTACCTACGAGCAGTACTTC. V usage is TRBV28 and J usage is TRBJ2-7, with TRBD2 identical over 11 bases. The CDR3 runs 15 residues. Germline V gives CDR1 MDHEN, CDR2 SYDVKM. Trimming removed 3 bases from V and 2 bases from J; junction bases left unmatched: 3. The full variable domain, with the rest looked up from reference TRBV28 and TRBJ2-7, is DVKVTQSSRYLVKRTGEKVFLECVQDMDHENMFWYRQDPGLGLRLIYFSYDVKMKEKGDIPEGYSVSREKKERFSLILESASTNQTSMYLCASSLTSGTTYEQYFGPGTRLTVT.

This clone was picked up a small number of times. This chain joins TRBV28 and TRBJ1-2; D is uncertain. The ends were cut back, 3 bases at V and 0 bases at J, with 8 bases in the middle. The CDR3 length is 14 residues. Germline CDR1 MDHEN, CDR2 SYDVKM. CDR3 region: CASSFVGSNYGYTF. DNA for the CDR3: TGTGCCAGCAGTTTCGTCGGATCTAACTATGGCTACACCTTC.

The table lists this clone with a count of one. V usage is TRBV19 and J usage is TRBJ2-1; 9 bases match TRBD1. With 6 bases clipped from V and 2 bases from J, the junction kept 2 bases outside the gene matches. The CDR3 is 14 residues long. CDR1 and CDR2 (germline): LNHDA, SQIVND (reference sequence). The CDR3 DNA reads as TGTGCCAGTAGACGGGACAGGGCCTACAATGAGCAGTTCTTC. It specifies CASRRDRAYNEQFF.

V and J are TRBV5-1 and TRBJ1-1; weak D call: TRBD1 (5 bases). V lost 2 bases to trimming and J lost 5 bases, with 13 bases between them. The CDR3 is 14 residues long. Germline CDR1 SGHRS, CDR2 YFSETQ. The CDR3 nucleotides read TGCGCCAGCAGCTTATTCTCAGGGTGGACTGAAGCTTTCTTT. Translating it yields CASSLFSGWTEAFF.

The chain's CDR3 is CASNPTGSGAETQYF. The CDR3 coding sequence is TGTGCCAGCAACCCAACGGGGAGTGGAGCAGAGACCCAGTACTTC. The chain is built from TRBV7-2 and TRBJ2-5, with D possibly matching TRBD2 (5 bases). CDR1 is SGHTA, CDR2 FQGNSA, per germline. V lost 7 bases to trimming and J lost 4 bases, with 19 bases between them. There are 15 residues in the CDR3.

V and J are TRBV7-8 and TRBJ1-1; maybe TRBD1 (6 bases). The CDR3 is made up of 16 amino acids. V was trimmed by 1 base and J by 6 bases, leaving 18 bases between them. Germline CDR1 SGHVS, CDR2 FQNEAQ. CDR3 sequence: CASSLGGAFPRAEAFF. Here the CDR3 DNA reads TGTGCCAGCAGCTTAGGGGGGGCTTTTCCTCGGGCTGAAGCTTTCTTT.

V gene TRBV25-1 combines with J gene TRBJ2-3, with TRBD2 as a possible D gene (6 bases). The germline V gene has CDR1 MGHDK and CDR2 SYGVNS. Trimming cost V 3 bases and J 1 base, with 11 bases left between them. The CDR3 extends over 15 amino acids. The CDR3 DNA reads as TGTGCCAGCAGTGACTCGGCTAGCGGCACAGATACGCAGTATTTT. Residues: CASSDSASGTDTQYF.

This chain joins TRBV19 and TRBJ2-7; a weak D match, TRBD2 (5 bases). Looked up from germline, CDR1 is LNHDA and CDR2 is SQIVND (reference sequence). CDR3 length: 15 residues. V dropped 1 base and J dropped 4 bases, with 14 bases sitting between them. CDR3 amino acids: CASSIGWEIGYEQYF. CDR3 sequence (DNA): TGTGCCAGTAGTATAGGTTGGGAGATCGGGTACGAGCAGTACTTC.

V gene TRBV19 combines with J gene TRBJ2-7, with unresolved D. V lost 4 bases to trimming and J lost 3 bases, with 10 bases between them. This CDR3 region has 13 residues. The germline gives CDR1 LNHDA, CDR2 SQIVND (reference sequence). The CDR3 DNA is TGTGCCAGTAGTAGAGACCCCCTCTACGAGCAGTACTTC. Translating gives CASSRDPLYEQYF.

V usage is TRBV15 and J usage is TRBJ2-7; D may be TRBD2 (5 bases). Looked up from germline, CDR1 is LNHNV and CDR2 is YYDKDF (reference sequence). There are 15 residues in the CDR3. V was clipped by 6 bases and J by 2 bases, with 17 bases between them. The CDR3 coding sequence is TGTGCCACCAGTTACCTGAGCGGTTCCGCCTACGAGCAGTACTTC. Translated, it gives CATSYLSGSAYEQYF.

The chain employs TRBV7-2 and TRBJ2-3; D remains ambiguous. CDR3 length: 11 residues. Germline CDR1 reads SGHTA; CDR2 reads FQGNSA. V lost 3 bases and J lost 2, with 0 bases in between. CDR3 in amino acids: CASSFTDTQYF. The CDR3 bases are TGTGCCAGCAGCTTCACAGATACGCAGTATTTT.

The rearrangement joins TRBV19 to TRBJ2-5; TRBD1 aligns across 10 bases. The CDR3 length is 15 residues. With V trimmed by 5 bases and J by 4 bases, 7 bases remained unmatched. In germline, CDR1 is LNHDA, CDR2 SQIVND (reference sequence). In DNA form, the CDR3 reads TGTGCCAGTAGTCCCGGGACAGGGGAGATAGAGACCCAGTACTTC. This sequence encodes CASSPGTGEIETQYF.

V and J are TRBV6-1 and TRBJ2-4; D gene uncertain. The length of the CDR3 is 11 residues. CDR1 and CDR2 from the germline V gene are MNHNS and SASEGT. Trimming took 6 bases from V and 10 from J, leaving 10 bases between them. DNA of the CDR3: TGTGCCAGCAGGGGAATCGAGATTCAGTACTTC. This encodes CASRGIEIQYF.

The J gene is TRBJ2-3, the V gene TRBV7-3, with 9 bases identical to TRBD2. Losses at the gene ends were 4 bases for V and 5 bases for J; bases not matched to a gene: 7. The germline CDR1 and CDR2 sequences are SGHTA and FQGTGA. This CDR3 has 15 residues. The chain's CDR3 is CASSSRAGGRDTQYF. CDR3 sequence (DNA): TGTGCCAGCAGCTCCCGGGCGGGAGGGAGAGATACGCAGTATTTT.

The chain combines TRBV6-5 with TRBJ1-5; D ambiguous. The CDR3 is 14 amino acids. The ends were cut back, 0 bases at V and 5 bases at J, with 8 bases in the middle. CDR1 MNHEY and CDR2 SVGAGI come from the germline V gene. CDR3 nucleotides: TGTGCCAGCAGTTACTCCCCCAGGTATCAGCCCCAGCATTTT. It encodes CASSYSPRYQPQHF.

The chain employs TRBV9 and TRBJ2-6; D is ambiguous. CDR1 is SGDLS and CDR2 is YYNGEE in the germline V gene. The V gene lost 1 base and the J gene lost 0 bases, with 11 bases spanning the gap. CDR3 length: 17 residues. In DNA form, the CDR3 reads TGTGCCAGCAGCGTACAGTGGAGCAGCTCTGGGGCCAACGTCCTGACTTTC. This encodes CASSVQWSSSGANVLTF.

The CDR3 sequence is CASSLGSNGDTQYF. The CDR3 DNA reads TGTGCCAGCAGCTTGGGATCTAACGGGGATACGCAGTATTTT. The genes are TRBV11-2 and TRBJ2-3; D is undetermined. The CDR3 is 14 amino acids. Germline V gene data show CDR1 as SGHAT and CDR2 as FQNNGV. Trimming pared 3 bases from V and 6 bases from J, leaving 13 bases between. Full variable domain (outside the CDR3, taken from reference TRBV11-2 and TRBJ2-3): EAGVAQSPRYKIIEKRQSVAFWCNPISGHATLYWYQQILGQGPKLLIQFQNNGVVDDSQLPKDRFSAERLKGVDSTLKIQPAKLEDSAVYLCASSLGSNGDTQYFGPGTRLTVL.